This record covers a single T cell receptor (beta chain). The protocol was immunoSEQ multiplex PCR, while the TCRdb copy is restricted to in-frame clones and leaves out a portion. The repertoire includes some 75,000 clones, approximately 84% of them detected once, and roughly 13% sits in the top ten. The sample originates from a study of blood T cell repertoires in COVID-19. Specimen: peripheral blood. The sequence was collected from a man in his fifties or sixties with COVID-19, enrolled during active disease.

CDR3 in DNA: TGTGCCTGGGGCTTGACTAGCGTGACTGAGCAGTTCTTC. It is translated as CAWGLTSVTEQFF. The V call is TRBV30, the J call TRBJ2-1; 8 bases agree with TRBD2. The germline CDR1 and CDR2 sequences are GTSNPN and SVGIG (reference sequence). V dropped 5 bases and J dropped 9; count of bases not matched to a gene: 9. This CDR3 region has 13 residues.